The next 2 T cell receptor beta chains were all read from a single sample in a study of T cell responses to AZD1222 COVID-19 vaccine. The table came from immunoSEQ multiplex PCR; TCRdb's copy has only in-frame clones and leaves some out. The sample consists of tens of thousands of clones, 83% of them appearing once. The sequenced sample was peripheral blood, obtained 28 days after the second AZD1222 dose. These receptor sequences come from an adult who received the AZD1222 COVID-19 vaccine.

V gene TRBV6-5 combines with J gene TRBJ2-3; no clear D. CDR1 and CDR2 from the germline V gene are MNHEY and SVGAGI. V was cut by 7 bases and J by 3 bases, with 11 bases left in between. The CDR3 length is 13 residues. Here the CDR3 reads CASTPAGTDTQYF. The CDR3 nucleotides read TGTGCCAGCACTCCGGCCGGTACAGATACGCAGTATTTT.

This clone appeared a few times. The chain links TRBV2 to TRBJ2-3; 10 positions match TRBD1. V dropped 4 bases and J dropped 5; count of bases not matched to a gene: 6. The CDR3 is made up of 15 amino acids. The germline V gene encodes CDR1 SNHLY and CDR2 FYNNEI. The CDR3 DNA follows: TGTGCCAGCAGTGTGCGACAGGGGGCAAAAGATACGCAGTATTTT. Translated, it gives CASSVRQGAKDTQYF. Combining the CDR3 with reference TRBV2 and TRBJ2-3 gives the whole variable domain EPEVTQTPSHQVTQMGQEVILRCVPISNHLYFYWYRQILGQKVEFLVSFYNNEISEKSEIFDDQFSVERPDGSNFTLKIRSTKLEDSAMYFCASSVRQGAKDTQYFGPGTRLTVL.